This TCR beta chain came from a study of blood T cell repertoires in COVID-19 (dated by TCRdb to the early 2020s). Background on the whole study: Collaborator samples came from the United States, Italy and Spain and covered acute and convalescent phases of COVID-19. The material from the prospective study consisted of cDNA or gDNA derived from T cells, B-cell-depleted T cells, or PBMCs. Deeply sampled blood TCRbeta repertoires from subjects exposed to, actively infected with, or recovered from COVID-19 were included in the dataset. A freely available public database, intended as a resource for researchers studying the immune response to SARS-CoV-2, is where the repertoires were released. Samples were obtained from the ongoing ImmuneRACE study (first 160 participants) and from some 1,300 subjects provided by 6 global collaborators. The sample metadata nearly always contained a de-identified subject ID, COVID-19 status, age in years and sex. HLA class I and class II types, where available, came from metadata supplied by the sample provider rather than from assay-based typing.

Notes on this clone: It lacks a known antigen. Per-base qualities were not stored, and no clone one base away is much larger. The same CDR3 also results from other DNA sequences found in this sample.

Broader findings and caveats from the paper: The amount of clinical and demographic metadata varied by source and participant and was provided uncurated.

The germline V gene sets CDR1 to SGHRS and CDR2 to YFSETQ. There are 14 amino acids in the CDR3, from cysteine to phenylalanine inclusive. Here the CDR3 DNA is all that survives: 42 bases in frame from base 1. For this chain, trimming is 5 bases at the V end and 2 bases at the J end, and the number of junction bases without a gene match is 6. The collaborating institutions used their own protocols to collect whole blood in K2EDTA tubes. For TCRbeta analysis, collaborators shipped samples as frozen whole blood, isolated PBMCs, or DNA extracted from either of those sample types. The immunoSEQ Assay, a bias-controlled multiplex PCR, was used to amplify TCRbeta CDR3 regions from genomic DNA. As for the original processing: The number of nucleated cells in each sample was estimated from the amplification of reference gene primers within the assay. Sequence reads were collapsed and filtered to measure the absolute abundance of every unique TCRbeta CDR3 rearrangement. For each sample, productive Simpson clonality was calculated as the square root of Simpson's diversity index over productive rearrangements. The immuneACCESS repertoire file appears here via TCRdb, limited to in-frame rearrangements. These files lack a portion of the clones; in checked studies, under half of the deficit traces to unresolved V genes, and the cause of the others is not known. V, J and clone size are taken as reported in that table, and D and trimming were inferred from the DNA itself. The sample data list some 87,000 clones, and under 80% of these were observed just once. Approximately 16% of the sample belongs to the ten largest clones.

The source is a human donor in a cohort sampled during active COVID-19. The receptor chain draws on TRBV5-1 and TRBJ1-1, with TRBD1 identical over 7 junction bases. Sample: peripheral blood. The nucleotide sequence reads TGCGCCAGCAGTCCCGGGACAGCCAACACTGAAGCTTTCTTT. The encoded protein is CASSPGTANTEAFF.